Described below is a single T cell receptor (beta chain) sequence and its context. There is no known antigen for this receptor. Qualities for individual bases were not recorded, and no much larger clone is one base off. There are 17 amino acids in the CDR3, from cysteine to phenylalanine inclusive. Only the CDR3 part of the read is kept: 51 bases, read in frame from the first base. CDR1 and CDR2, looked up from the germline V gene, are SGHTA and FQGNSA. V lost 0 bases and J lost 5 bases, and the count of bases not matched to a germline gene is 8. The collaborating institutions used their own protocols to collect whole blood in K2EDTA tubes. For TCRbeta analysis, collaborators shipped samples as frozen whole blood, isolated PBMCs, or DNA extracted from either of those sample types. This entry is derived from a study of blood T cell repertoires in COVID-19 (dated by TCRdb to between 2020 and 2021). About the investigation overall: Collaborator samples came from the United States, Italy and Spain and covered acute and convalescent phases of COVID-19. A freely available public database, intended as a resource for researchers studying the immune response to SARS-CoV-2, is where the repertoires were released. The material from the prospective study consisted of cDNA or gDNA derived from T cells, B-cell-depleted T cells, or PBMCs. Samples came from the ongoing ImmuneRACE study (first 160 participants) plus 1,254 subjects from 6 global collaborators. Subjects who had been exposed to COVID-19, were actively infected with it, or had recovered from it provided the deeply sampled blood TCRbeta repertoires that made up the dataset. Where available, HLA class I and class II types were taken from metadata supplied by the sample provider and were not determined by assay-based typing. Nearly every sample came with metadata listing a de-identified subject ID, COVID-19 status, age in years and sex. The paper as a whole reports these results and caveats: Clinical and demographic metadata were provided uncurated, with the amount varying by source and participant.

TCRbeta CDR3 regions were amplified from genomic DNA using the immunoSEQ Assay, a bias-controlled multiplex PCR. The source study handled its data this way. Within the assay, amplification of reference gene primers was used to estimate how many nucleated cells each sample contained. To quantify the absolute abundance of each unique TCRbeta CDR3 rearrangement, sequence reads were collapsed and filtered. For each sample, productive Simpson clonality was calculated by taking the square root of Simpson's diversity index across productive rearrangements. TCRdb limited this immuneACCESS table to in-frame rearrangements with V and J called. A share of clones is missing; checked studies link under half to unresolved V genes, and the rest is unexplained. That table furnishes V, J and clone size, whereas the DNA furnished D and trimming. The sample table lists approximately 94,000 clones, about 88% of them with a count of one. Of the sample, over 7% is held by the ten largest clones.

The source is a man aged 25-45 years in a cohort sampled during active COVID-19. The material sequenced was peripheral blood. The chain employs TRBV7-2 and TRBJ2-3, with 10 junctional bases fitting TRBD2. The CDR3 corresponds to CASSLAPPAGGRDTQYF. The nucleotide sequence is TGTGCCAGCAGCTTAGCGCCACCAGCGGGGGGGAGAGATACGCAGTATTTT.